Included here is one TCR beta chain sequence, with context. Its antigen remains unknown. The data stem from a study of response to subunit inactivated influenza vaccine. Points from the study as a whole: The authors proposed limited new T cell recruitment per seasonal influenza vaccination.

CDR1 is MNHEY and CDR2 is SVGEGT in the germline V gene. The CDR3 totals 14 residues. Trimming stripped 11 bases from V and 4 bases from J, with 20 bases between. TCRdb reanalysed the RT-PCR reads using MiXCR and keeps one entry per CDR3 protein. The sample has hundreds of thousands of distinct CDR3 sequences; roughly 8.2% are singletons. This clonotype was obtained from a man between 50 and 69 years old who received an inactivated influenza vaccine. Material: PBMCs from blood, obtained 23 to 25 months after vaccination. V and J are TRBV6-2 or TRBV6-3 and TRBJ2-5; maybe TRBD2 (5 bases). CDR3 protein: CACTRVRGGETQYF. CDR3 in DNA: TGTGCCTGCACGAGGGTCCGAGGAGGAGAGACCCAGTACTTC.